This TCR beta chain was identified in a study of T cells in localized non-small cell lung cancer. Notes on the study in general: Paired adjacent lung recovered a median roughly 50 of the top 100 tumor clones. Heterogeneity stays possible, as sequencing covered only one tumor region. Adjacent uninvolved lung tissue had the highest T cell clonality, exceeding tumor.

The germline V gene encodes CDR1 LNHNV and CDR2 YYDKDF (reference sequence). The CDR3 consists of 15 residues. V lost 0 bases and J 3 bases, leaving 11 bases between the germline ends. The method was immunoSEQ multiplex PCR; TCRdb's version includes in-frame clones alone and lacks a portion of them. The profile shows under 70,000 clones, roughly 90% of them singletons. Worth noting for this clone: Its cognate antigen is unknown.

The V gene is TRBV15, the J gene TRBJ1-2; D perhaps matches TRBD1 (5 bases). Sequencing used peripheral blood, obtained before any cancer treatment. The receptor comes from a woman aged 40-69 years with stage I lung adenocarcinoma. The CDR3 DNA reads as TGTGCCACCAGCAGAGATGGGCAGGGTTACTATGGCTACACCTTC. Protein product: CATSRDGQGYYGYTF.